This TCR beta chain was found in a study of shared clonotypes between healthy human individuals. Study summary: Donor ages ranged 18 to 49 years: a couple of women, a few men. Study-wide findings and caveats: Tissues were not sampled, only blood, and their repertoires likely differ.

The CDR3 spans 17 residues. V was pared by 5 bases and J by 3 bases, with 6 bases of the junction left unmatched. Germline CDR1 is SGHVS and CDR2 is FQNEAQ. CD45RO-negative, CCR7-positively selected cells formed the naive CD8 fraction, excluding terminally differentiated effector memory CD45RA+ cells. Repertoires were generated with immunoSEQ multiplex PCR, while TCRdb's copy carries only in-frame clones and drops some. This table has about 1,900,000 clones, roughly 94% appearing once. This clone was counted a single time. Its antigen is undetermined. This clonotype was sampled from a man younger than 30 in good health. V is TRBV7-8 and J is TRBJ2-1; the match to TRBD2 covers 14 bases. The source material was naive CD8+ T cells sorted from blood. As DNA, the CDR3 is TGTGCCAGCAGCCCCGGGACTAGCGGGAGATACTACAATGAGCAGTTCTTC. Its protein is CASSPGTSGRYYNEQFF.